This T cell receptor (beta chain) was identified during a study of blood T cell repertoires in COVID-19. Study context: Sites in the United States, Italy and Spain provided acute and convalescent COVID-19 samples.

This CDR3 is built from 16 residues. CDR1 is SGHNT and CDR2 is YYREEE in the germline V gene (reference sequence). After removal of 0 bases from V and 15 bases from J, the junction contained 12 bases not matched to a gene. This clone was seen more than once but under ten times. Per the authors' pipeline: Using reference gene primer amplification, nucleated cell counts were estimated. The assay was immunoSEQ multiplex PCR, and TCRdb's table has in-frame clones only and misses some. Clone size and the V and J calls come from that table; the DNA yielded D and trimming. The top ten hold 6.9% of the sample, which has about 160,000 clones, roughly 84% seen once.

This receptor was taken from an elderly man with COVID-19, enrolled during active disease. Source material: peripheral blood. The chain links TRBV5-4 to TRBJ2-1; 13 bases line up with TRBD2. The CDR3: CASSLGVTSGGPGLFF. The DNA for the CDR3 is TGTGCCAGCAGCTTGGGTGTGACTAGCGGGGGGCCAGGTCTGTTCTTC.